This entry concerns a single T cell receptor beta chain. After removal of 2 bases from V and 4 bases from J, the junction contained 9 bases not matched to a gene. The CDR3 has 17 residues. This sample is drawn from a study of human T cells and chemical hapten exposure. Study-wide background: Per-sample TCR yield variability stemmed mainly from small pooled library volume differences.

Before extraction, the whole blood was not fractionated, and total RNA was taken from it. Individual cDNA molecules had unique molecular identifiers attached to them by the library. Original handling: Counting gave a median of around 90,000 TCRs per sample, with values ranging from about 20,000 to 750,000. TCRdb fed the reads into MiXCR, producing one record per CDR3 protein. TCRdb's processing, not the study's, gives the V and J calls here. The sample contains roughly 120,000 distinct CDR3 sequences, less than 10% of which appear only once. Sequenced input: whole blood. The receptor's source is a human donor in good health. Some clones in this sample may be carry-over from other donors' samples. The V call is TRBV12-3 or TRBV12-4, the J call TRBJ1-5; 9 bases fit TRBD1. The CDR3 sequence: CASSLTPRGQGNQPQHF. The CDR3 region has the DNA TGTGCCAGCAGTTTAACCCCCCGGGGACAGGGAAATCAGCCCCAGCATTTT.